This passage covers 21 T cell receptor beta chains from one sample sequenced in a study of T cell responses to AZD1222 COVID-19 vaccine. Here immunoSEQ multiplex PCR was the method, and the copy in TCRdb shows in-frame clones only, minus some. The sample consists of 150,000 or so clones, just under 95% of them appearing once. Material: peripheral blood, obtained on day 0 of AZD1222 vaccination. The receptors were gathered from an adult in good health.

This chain connects TRBV4-3 to TRBJ2-7; D perhaps matches TRBD2 (5 bases). V was shortened by 2 bases and J by 0 bases, with 17 bases between the two germline ends. The germline CDR1 and CDR2 sequences are LGHNA and YSLEER. This CDR3 has 17 amino acids. CDR3 loop: CASSQLYRLGSSYEQYF. CDR3 coding DNA: TGCGCCAGCAGCCAATTATATCGGCTAGGGAGCTCCTACGAGCAGTACTTC.

The chain combines TRBV6-2 or TRBV6-3 with TRBJ1-1; 7 nucleotides match TRBD1. The CDR3 length is 15 residues. Germline CDR1 and CDR2: MNHEY and SVGEGT. V trimming: 2 bases; J trimming: 4 bases; junction bases outside the gene matches: 7. The CDR3 loop is CASSYTRQGSTEAFF. For the CDR3, the DNA is TGTGCCAGCAGTTACACCAGACAGGGAAGCACTGAAGCTTTCTTT.

The chain joins TRBV7-2 to TRBJ2-7; D is uncertain. Germline CDR1 and CDR2: SGHTA and FQGNSA. V lost 1 base and J 7 bases, leaving 11 bases between the germline ends. The CDR3 contains 13 residues. The CDR3 DNA is TGTGCCAGCAGCTTAGTCTCACAAAGGGAGCAGTACTTC. Protein: CASSLVSQREQYF.

This chain's CDR3 is CASRIRGGNSYEQYF. The CDR3 DNA reads as TGTGCCAGCAGGATCCGGGGAGGAAATTCCTACGAGCAGTACTTC. The chain links TRBV6-5 to TRBJ2-7, with D possibly TRBD2 on 6 matching bases. This CDR3 has 15 amino acids. V was trimmed by 6 bases and J by 1 base, leaving 16 bases between them. CDR1 is MNHEY, CDR2 SVGAGI, per germline.

V gene TRBV23-1 combines with J gene TRBJ2-7; unclear D gene. TRBV23-1 carries the ORF label, with uncertain function. The CDR3 consists of 14 residues. Trimming pared 8 bases from V and 0 bases from J, leaving 14 bases between. As DNA, the CDR3 is TGCGCCAGCTCTGCCGGGCGTAGCTCCTACGAGCAGTACTTC. Translation gives CASSAGRSSYEQYF.

The J gene is TRBJ1-2, the V gene TRBV19; D may be TRBD1 (6 bases). The V and J ends lost 6 bases and 0 bases respectively, with 8 bases between them. The CDR3 spans 13 residues. Germline assignment: CDR1 LNHDA and CDR2 SQIVND (reference sequence). This chain's CDR3 is CASRTGSNYGYTF. The DNA for the CDR3 is TGTGCCAGTAGAACAGGGTCTAACTATGGCTACACCTTC. Full variable domain (remainder filled in from reference TRBV19 and TRBJ1-2): DGGITQSPKYLFRKEGQNVTLSCEQNLNHDAMYWYRQDPGQGLRLIYYSQIVNDFQKGDIAEGYSVSREKKESFPLTVTSAQKNPTAFYLCASRTGSNYGYTFGSGTRLTVV.

This chain connects TRBV4-1 to TRBJ2-2, with 9 bases identical to TRBD1. The J segment lost 4 bases and the V segment lost 4 bases, leaving 4 bases of the junction unmatched. The CDR3 covers 15 residues. Germline V gene lookup returns CDR1 MGHRA and CDR2 YSYEKL. The CDR3 DNA is TGCGCCAGCAGCCTACGGACAGGGGTCACCGGGGAGCTGTTTTTT. Residues: CASSLRTGVTGELFF.

The chain combines TRBV11-2 with TRBJ2-1, with 8 bases lining up with TRBD2. The CDR3 totals 14 residues. With 7 bases clipped from V and 6 bases from J, the junction kept 8 bases outside the gene matches. Germline-derived CDR1 and CDR2 are SGHAT and FQNNGV. The CDR3: CASILSGGRNEQFF. CDR3 nucleotides: TGTGCCAGCATCCTCAGCGGGGGACGCAATGAGCAGTTCTTC.

The CDR3 loop reads CASSPPASYEQYF. The DNA of the CDR3 is TGTGCCAGCAGCCCCCCGGCCTCCTACGAGCAGTACTTC. The rearrangement uses TRBV7-8 and TRBJ2-7; D is unclear. The CDR3 runs to 13 residues. Germline CDR1 SGHVS, CDR2 FQNEAQ. Trimming cost V 5 bases and J 0 bases, with 8 bases left between them.

This chain uses TRBV4-3 with TRBJ1-1; D ambiguous. The CDR3 extends over 14 amino acids. CDR1 and CDR2 (germline): LGHNA, YSLEER. Trimming cost V 0 bases and J 4 bases, with 9 bases left between them. CDR3 coding DNA: TGCGCCAGCAGCCAAGAGTTGTCCTTCACTGAAGCTTTCTTT. Protein sequence: CASSQELSFTEAFF.

Notes on this clone: Distinct nucleotide sequences in the sample also encode this CDR3. J is TRBJ1-5 and V is TRBV7-2; possibly TRBD1 for D (6 bases). CDR1 SGHTA and CDR2 FQGNSA come from the germline V gene. The CDR3 contains 13 residues. Trimming removed 4 bases from V and 2 bases from J, with 6 bases in between. Written as DNA, the CDR3 is TGTGCCAGCAGCTACAGGGGCAATCAGCCCCAGCATTTT. As protein: CASSYRGNQPQHF.

The chain combines TRBV5-6 with TRBJ1-4; D gene unclear. The V end was cut by 3 bases, the J end by 5 bases, with 11 bases between. Looked up from germline, CDR1 is SGHDT and CDR2 is YYEEEE. The length of the CDR3 is 14 residues. The CDR3 spells CASSSLRSNEKLFF. The CDR3 coding sequence is TGTGCCAGCAGCTCCCTTCGATCAAATGAAAAACTGTTTTTT.

V gene TRBV7-8 combines with J gene TRBJ2-7; 10 nucleotides align to TRBD2. V lost 6 bases, J lost 1 base, and 9 bases stayed unmatched. The CDR3 has 16 amino acids. Germline CDR1 reads SGHVS; CDR2 reads FQNEAQ. The CDR3 region has the DNA TGTGCCAGCAGTAAGCTGAGCGGGAGGGGGTCCTACGAGCAGTACTTC. This encodes CASSKLSGRGSYEQYF.

This clone was observed a few times. This sequence joins TRBV30 and TRBJ2-1, with 13 bases that match TRBD2. The CDR3 loop spans 15 amino acids. The J segment lost 5 bases and the V segment lost 3 bases, leaving 4 bases of the junction unmatched. Germline values: CDR1 GTSNPN, CDR2 SVGIG (reference sequence). The CDR3: CAWRATSGGNNEQFF. CDR3 bases: TGTGCCTGGAGGGCGACTAGCGGGGGGAACAATGAGCAGTTCTTC. The full variable domain, its missing parts supplied by reference TRBV30 and TRBJ2-1, is SQTIHQWPATLVQPVGSPLSLECTVEGTSNPNLYWYRQAAGRGLQLLFYSVGIGQISSEVPQNLSASRPQDRQFILSSKKLLLSDSGFYLCAWRATSGGNNEQFFGPGTRLTVL.

The rearrangement links TRBV5-1 to TRBJ1-1; a weak D match, TRBD1 (5 bases). This CDR3 spans 14 amino acids. The germline CDR1 and CDR2 sequences are SGHRS and YFSETQ. The V gene lost 3 bases and the J gene lost 4 bases, with 13 bases spanning the gap. CDR3 nucleotides: TGCGCCAGCAGCTCGGGACGGACGATCACTGAAGCTTTCTTT. As protein: CASSSGRTITEAFF.

The V and J genes are TRBV7-9 and TRBJ1-4, with 8 positions matching TRBD1. V lost 4 bases, J lost 7 bases, and 8 bases stayed unmatched. This CDR3 spans 15 amino acids. From germline, CDR1 is SEHNR and CDR2 FQNEAQ (reference sequence). CDR3 residues: CASSWNRGKSEKLFF. The CDR3 DNA reads TGTGCCAGCAGCTGGAACAGGGGGAAATCTGAAAAACTGTTTTTT.

V and J are TRBV2 and TRBJ1-1; a weak D match, TRBD1 (6 bases). V lost 2 bases to trimming and J lost 1 base, with 26 bases between them. The germline V gene encodes CDR1 SNHLY and CDR2 FYNNEI. The CDR3 length is 20 residues. This CDR3 is CASSETRRRGGRWENTEAFF. Here the CDR3 DNA reads TGTGCCAGCAGTGAAACGCGCAGGCGCGGGGGGCGCTGGGAGAACACTGAAGCTTTCTTT.

V gene TRBV5-6 combines with J gene TRBJ2-7; D possibly matches TRBD1 or TRBD2 (5 bases each). Germline V CDR1 and CDR2: SGHDT, YYEEEE. Trimming removed 2 bases at V and 2 bases at J, with 8 bases between. The CDR3 loop spans 13 amino acids. CDR3 DNA: TGTGCCAGCAGCTTTCAGGGAGCCTACGAGCAGTACTTC. Its protein is CASSFQGAYEQYF.

V gene TRBV9 combines with J gene TRBJ1-1, with D uncertain. Per the germline V gene, CDR1 is SGDLS and CDR2 is YYNGEE. This CDR3 has 15 amino acids. The V end lost 0 bases, the J end lost 1 base, and 10 bases lay between the germline ends. The chain's CDR3 is CASSVALERNTEAFF. CDR3 DNA: TGTGCCAGCAGCGTAGCTCTGGAAAGGAACACTGAAGCTTTCTTT.

The chain joins TRBV4-2 to TRBJ1-2; no reliable D call. CDR3 length: 15 amino acids. CDR1 is LGHNA and CDR2 is YNFKEQ in the germline V gene. The V gene lost 0 bases and the J gene lost 2 bases, with 10 bases spanning the gap. CDR3 loop: CASSQEYRDNYGYTF. As DNA, the CDR3 is TGTGCCAGCAGCCAAGAGTACAGAGACAACTATGGCTACACCTTC.

This chain uses TRBV27 with TRBJ2-3, with 12 bases lining up with TRBD2. CDR1 and CDR2 from the germline V gene are MNHEY and SMNVEV (reference sequence). The CDR3 contains 18 residues. V dropped 5 bases and J dropped 0; count of bases not matched to a gene: 9. Here the CDR3 reads CASSLWKGTSGSTDTQYF. DNA for the CDR3: TGTGCCAGCAGTCTTTGGAAGGGGACTAGCGGGAGCACAGATACGCAGTATTTT.